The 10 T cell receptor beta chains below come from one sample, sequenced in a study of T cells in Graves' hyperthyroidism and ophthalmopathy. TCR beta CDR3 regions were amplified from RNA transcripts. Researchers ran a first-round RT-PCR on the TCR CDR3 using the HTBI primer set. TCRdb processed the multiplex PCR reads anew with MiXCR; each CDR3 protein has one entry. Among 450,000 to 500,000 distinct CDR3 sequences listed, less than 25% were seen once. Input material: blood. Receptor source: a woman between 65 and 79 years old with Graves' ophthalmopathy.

The CDR3 sequence is CASRGTGGKTGELFF. Written as DNA, the CDR3 is TGTGCCAGTAGAGGGACAGGGGGGAAAACCGGGGAGCTGTTTTTT. The chain has TRBV19 and TRBJ2-2; 11 bases are a match to TRBD1. V lost 6 bases to trimming and J lost 5 bases; unmatched junction nucleotides: 5. Germline V lookup: CDR1 LNHDA, CDR2 SQIVND (reference sequence). The CDR3 totals 15 residues.

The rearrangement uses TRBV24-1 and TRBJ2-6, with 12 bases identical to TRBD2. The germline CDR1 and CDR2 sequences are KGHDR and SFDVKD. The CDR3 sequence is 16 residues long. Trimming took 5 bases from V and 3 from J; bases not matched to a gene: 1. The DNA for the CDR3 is TGTGCCACCAGTGGGACTAGCGGGATTGGGGCCAACGTCCTGACTTTC. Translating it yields CATSGTSGIGANVLTF.

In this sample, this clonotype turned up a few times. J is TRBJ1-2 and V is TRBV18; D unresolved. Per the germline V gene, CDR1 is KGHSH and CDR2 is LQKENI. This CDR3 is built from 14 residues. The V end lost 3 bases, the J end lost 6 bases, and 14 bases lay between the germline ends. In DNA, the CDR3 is TGTGCCAGCTCACCGACCTCCCAGTCCAATGGCTACACCTTC. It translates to CASSPTSQSNGYTF. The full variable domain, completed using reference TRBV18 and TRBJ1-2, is NAGVMQNPRHLVRRRGQEARLRCSPMKGHSHVYWYRQLPEEGLKFMVYLQKENIIDESGMPKERFSAEFPKEGPSILRIQQVVRGDSAAYFCASSPTSQSNGYTFGSGTRLTVV.

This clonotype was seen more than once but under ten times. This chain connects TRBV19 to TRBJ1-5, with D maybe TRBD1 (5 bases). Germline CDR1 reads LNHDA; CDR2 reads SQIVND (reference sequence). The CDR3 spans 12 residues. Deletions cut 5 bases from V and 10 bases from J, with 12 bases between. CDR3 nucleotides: TGTGCCAGTAGTGTTGGGACTCCACCCCAGCATTTT. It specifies CASSVGTPPQHF.

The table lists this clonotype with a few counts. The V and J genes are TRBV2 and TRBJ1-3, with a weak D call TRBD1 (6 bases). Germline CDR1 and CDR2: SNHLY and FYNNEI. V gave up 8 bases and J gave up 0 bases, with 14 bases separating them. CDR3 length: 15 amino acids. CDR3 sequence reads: CASWVGQFSGNTIYF. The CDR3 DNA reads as TGTGCCAGCTGGGTTGGACAGTTCTCTGGAAACACCATATATTTT.

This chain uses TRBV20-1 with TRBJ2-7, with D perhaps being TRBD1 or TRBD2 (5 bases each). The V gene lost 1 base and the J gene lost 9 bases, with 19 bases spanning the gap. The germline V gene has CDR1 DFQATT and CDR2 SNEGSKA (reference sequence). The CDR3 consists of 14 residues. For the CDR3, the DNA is TGCAGTGCTAGAGTCGGGACCCCGCCGTGGGGGCAGTACTTC. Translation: CSARVGTPPWGQYF.

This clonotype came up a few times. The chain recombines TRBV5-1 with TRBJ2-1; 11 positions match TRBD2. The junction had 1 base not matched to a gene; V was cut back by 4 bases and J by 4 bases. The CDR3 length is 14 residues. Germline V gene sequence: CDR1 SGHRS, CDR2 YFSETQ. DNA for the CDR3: TGCGCCAGCAGCCCTAGCGGGGGGTACAATGAGCAGTTCTTC. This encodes CASSPSGGYNEQFF. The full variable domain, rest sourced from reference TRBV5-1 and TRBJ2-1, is KAGVTQTPRYLIKTRGQQVTLSCSPISGHRSVSWYQQTPGQGLQFLFEYFSETQRNKGNFPGRFSGRQFSNSRSEMNVSTLELGDSALYLCASSPSGGYNEQFFGPGTRLTVL.

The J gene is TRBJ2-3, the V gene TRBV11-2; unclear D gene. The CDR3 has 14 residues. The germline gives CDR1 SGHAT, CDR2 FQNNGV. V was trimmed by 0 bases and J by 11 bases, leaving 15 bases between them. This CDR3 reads CASSLEFSASGQYF. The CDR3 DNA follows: TGTGCCAGCAGCTTAGAATTTTCCGCCTCGGGGCAGTATTTT.

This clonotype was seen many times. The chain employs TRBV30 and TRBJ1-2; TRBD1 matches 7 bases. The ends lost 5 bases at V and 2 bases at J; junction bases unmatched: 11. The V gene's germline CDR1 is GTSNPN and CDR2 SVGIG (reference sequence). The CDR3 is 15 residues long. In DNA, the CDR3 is TGTGCCTGGGAATTGGGACAGCAGATCAACTATGGCTACACCTTC. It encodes CAWELGQQINYGYTF.

Here the CDR3 DNA reads TGTGCCTGGGCCGGGACTACGAGCTCCTACAATGAGCAGTTCTTC. Protein product: CAWAGTTSSYNEQFF. The chain links TRBV30 to TRBJ2-1, with 7 bases lining up with TRBD2. V lost 5 bases to trimming and J lost 0 bases; unmatched junction nucleotides: 7. The CDR3 sequence is 15 residues long. From germline, CDR1 is GTSNPN and CDR2 SVGIG (reference sequence).